The clone carrying this T cell receptor beta chain was observed a handful of times. The target antigen is unknown. Generated by immunoSEQ multiplex PCR, the TCRdb table keeps only in-frame clones and is missing some. The repertoire holds more than 8,500 clones, with 70% to 80% as singletons. This specimen belongs to a study of stem cell transplantation in POMP-related autoinflammatory disease. Study-wide points: PRAID patients trended toward lower TRB diversity and higher clonality in all analyzed T-cell subsets.

PRAID featured prominent immunodeficiency. The specimen comprised CD4+ T cells from PBMCs, sampled after stem cell transplantation. This receptor was obtained from a human patient with POMP-related autoinflammation and immune dysregulation (PRAID). Some T cells may be supplied by the graft donor.

The CDR3 nucleotides are TGTGCCAGCAGCCTAGGGGGGGGCTTTCAGACTGAAGCTTTCTTT. Protein sequence: CASSLGGGFQTEAFF. The chain employs TRBV3-1 (or the pseudogene TRBV3-2) and TRBJ1-1, with D possibly matching TRBD1 (6 bases). The CDR3 is 15 residues long. V was cut by 4 bases and J by 5 bases, with 17 bases left in between. Germline assignment: CDR1 LGHDT and CDR2 YNNKEL (reference sequence).